This passage covers 6 T cell receptor beta chains from one sample sequenced in a study of T-cell memory formation after mild COVID-19. TCRdb reprocessed the 5' RACE reads with MiXCR, giving one entry per CDR3 protein. The sample lists under 700,000 distinct CDR3 sequences, roughly 20% occurring once. The sample taken for sequencing was PBMCs or a T cell subset sorted from them (not recorded which). The source of these receptors is an adult woman who had mild COVID-19 (a few samples of this study predate the infection). Cell type and time point are not known.

This clonotype showed up many times. The J gene is TRBJ2-3, the V gene TRBV9; 10 bases are a match to TRBD1. This CDR3 comprises 17 residues. The trim removed 4 bases at V and 2 bases at J, leaving 10 bases unmatched. Germline V lookup: CDR1 SGDLS, CDR2 YYNGEE. In DNA, the CDR3 is TGTGCCAGCAGCTCCCATTGGGGACAGGGGCCCACAGATACGCAGTATTTT. This encodes CASSSHWGQGPTDTQYF.

The chain uses TRBV27 and TRBJ2-5, with D tentatively TRBD2 (5 bases). Trimming pared 5 bases from V and 5 bases from J, leaving 18 bases between. CDR3 length: 15 amino acids. Germline CDR1 is MNHEY and CDR2 is SMNVEV (reference sequence). The CDR3 DNA is TGTGCCAGCAGTCCCCCGGCGGGCCCACGCGAGACCCAGTACTTC. Protein: CASSPPAGPRETQYF.

Comment on this clonotype: Its ends do not fully match the called genes, so a read error is possible. CDR3 region: CASSVDLGDTGELIF. The CDR3 DNA reads TGTGCCAGCAGCGTAGACCTGGGCGACACCGGGGAGCTGATTTTT. The gene calls are TRBV9 and TRBJ2-2, with TRBD2 as a possible D gene (5 bases). Per the germline V gene, CDR1 is SGDLS and CDR2 is YYNGEE. The CDR3 has 15 amino acids.

This chain links TRBV3-1 with TRBJ2-7, with 15 bases matching TRBD2. Trimming cost V 1 base and J 6 bases; bases outside gene matches: 4. The CDR3 extends over 16 amino acids. Germline CDR1 and CDR2: LGHDT and YNNKEL (reference sequence). CDR3 sequence: CASSQGGLAGGAEQYF. The CDR3 DNA sequence: TGTGCCAGCAGCCAAGGGGGACTAGCGGGAGGTGCCGAGCAGTACTTC.

The chain combines TRBV6-5 with TRBJ1-1; D unresolved. Trimming shortened V by 8 bases and J by 2 bases, and 15 bases separated the two germline ends. The CDR3 sequence is 14 residues long. Per germline, CDR1 MNHEY and CDR2 SVGAGI. CDR3 loop: CASHPRKGNTEAFF. CDR3 nucleotide sequence: TGTGCCAGCCACCCGAGGAAGGGAAACACTGAAGCTTTCTTT.

This chain links TRBV7-8 with TRBJ2-3; no clear D. The V end was cut by 0 bases, the J end by 6 bases, with 19 bases between. The CDR3 extends over 17 amino acids. Germline CDR1 SGHVS, CDR2 FQNEAQ. As DNA, the CDR3 is TGTGCCAGCAGCTTAGCCCGAGGTCCCCTAACACCGGATACGCAGTATTTT. It is translated as CASSLARGPLTPDTQYF.